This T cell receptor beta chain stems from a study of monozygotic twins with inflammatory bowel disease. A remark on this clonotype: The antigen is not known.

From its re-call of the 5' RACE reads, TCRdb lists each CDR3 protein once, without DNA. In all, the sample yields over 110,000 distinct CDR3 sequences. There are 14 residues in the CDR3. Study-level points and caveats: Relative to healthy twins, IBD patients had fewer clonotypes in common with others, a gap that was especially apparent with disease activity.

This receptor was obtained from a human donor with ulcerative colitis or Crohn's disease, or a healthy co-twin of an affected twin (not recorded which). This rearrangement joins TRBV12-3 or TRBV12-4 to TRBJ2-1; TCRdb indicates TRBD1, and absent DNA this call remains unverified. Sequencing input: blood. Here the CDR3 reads CASRPGTGYHEQFF.